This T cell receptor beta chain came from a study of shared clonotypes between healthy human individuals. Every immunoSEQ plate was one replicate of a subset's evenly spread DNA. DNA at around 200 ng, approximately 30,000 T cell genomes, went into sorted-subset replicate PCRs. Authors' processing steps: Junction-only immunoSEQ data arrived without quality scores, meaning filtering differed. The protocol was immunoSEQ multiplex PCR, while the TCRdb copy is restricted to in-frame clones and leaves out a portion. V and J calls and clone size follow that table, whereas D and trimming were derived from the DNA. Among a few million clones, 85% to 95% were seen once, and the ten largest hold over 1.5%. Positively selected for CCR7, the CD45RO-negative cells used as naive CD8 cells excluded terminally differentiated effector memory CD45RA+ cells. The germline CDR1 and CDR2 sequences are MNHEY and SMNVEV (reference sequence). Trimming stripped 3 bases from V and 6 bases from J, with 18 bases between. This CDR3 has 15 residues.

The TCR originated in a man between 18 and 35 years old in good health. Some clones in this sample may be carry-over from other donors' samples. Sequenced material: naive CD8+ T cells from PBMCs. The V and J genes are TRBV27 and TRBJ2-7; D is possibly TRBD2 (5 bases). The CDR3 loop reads CASSLRVSLLGEQYF. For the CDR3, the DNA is TGTGCCAGCAGTTTGAGGGTCTCCCTTCTTGGCGAGCAGTACTTC.